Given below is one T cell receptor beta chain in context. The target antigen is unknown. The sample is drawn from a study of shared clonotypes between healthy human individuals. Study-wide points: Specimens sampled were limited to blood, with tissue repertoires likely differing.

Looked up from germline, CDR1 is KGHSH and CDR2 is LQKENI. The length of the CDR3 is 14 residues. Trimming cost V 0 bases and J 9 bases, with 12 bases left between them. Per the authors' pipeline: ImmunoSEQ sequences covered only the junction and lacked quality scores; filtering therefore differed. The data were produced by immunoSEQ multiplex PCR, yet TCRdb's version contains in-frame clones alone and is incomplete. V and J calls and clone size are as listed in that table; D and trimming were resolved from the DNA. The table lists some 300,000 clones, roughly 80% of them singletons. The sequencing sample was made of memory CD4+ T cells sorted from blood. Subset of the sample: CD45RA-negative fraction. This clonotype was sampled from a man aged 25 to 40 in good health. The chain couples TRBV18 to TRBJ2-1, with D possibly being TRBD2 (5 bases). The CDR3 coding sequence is TGTGCCAGCTCACCACCGACAACGGCGGGTGAGCAGTTCTTC. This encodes CASSPPTTAGEQFF.